This is a list of T cell receptor beta chains from one sample in a study of CD8 T cells in ankylosing spondylitis. TCRdb used MiXCR to reprocess the 5' RACE reads, holding one entry per CDR3 protein. The data show under 200,000 distinct CDR3 sequences, 10% to 15% seen once. Sequenced sample: blood, either unsorted or a sorted T cell fraction (not recorded which). These receptors were taken from a female donor with ankylosing spondylitis or in good health (not recorded which). The CDR3 runs from the conserved cysteine through the conserved F or W. Each record gives: V gene, D gene, J gene, CDR3 protein. D genes are given only for firm matches.

>TRBV11-3|-|TRBJ1-1
CASSPGAGLNTEAFF
>TRBV12-3/TRBV12-4|-|TRBJ1-1
CASTMVTEAFF
>TRBV4-2|TRBD2|TRBJ2-1
CASSQALAGAGNEQFF
>TRBV5-1|-|TRBJ1-6
CASSWDYSGSPLHF
>TRBV10-3|-|TRBJ2-2
CAIPVAGSNTGELFF
>TRBV12-3/TRBV12-4|-|TRBJ2-6
CASSFWFSSGANVLTF
>TRBV6-1|-|TRBJ1-2
CASRPRIWANYGYTF
>TRBV15|TRBD2|TRBJ2-7
CATSRASGVSHEQYF
>TRBV7-2|-|TRBJ2-7
CASSLDGTREQYF
>TRBV13|TRBD1|TRBJ1-3
CASSIRDRASFGNTIYF
>TRBV28|-|TRBJ2-7
CASSLYGPNYEQYF
>TRBV28|TRBD2|TRBJ2-1
CASSPSQGLAAYNEQFF
>TRBV27|-|TRBJ2-7
CASSQPHFCYEQYF
>TRBV7-2|-|TRBJ2-1
CASSPGALATGVNEQFF
>TRBV6-6|TRBD1|TRBJ1-2
CASTPTTGVGYTF
>TRBV7-9|-|TRBJ1-1
CASSLERHGAAFF
>TRBV5-1|-|TRBJ1-1
CASSSNGGLRTEAFF
>TRBV14|-|TRBJ1-4
CASSPQGGATNEKLFF
>TRBV20-1|-|TRBJ1-5
CSAPRGGNQPQHF